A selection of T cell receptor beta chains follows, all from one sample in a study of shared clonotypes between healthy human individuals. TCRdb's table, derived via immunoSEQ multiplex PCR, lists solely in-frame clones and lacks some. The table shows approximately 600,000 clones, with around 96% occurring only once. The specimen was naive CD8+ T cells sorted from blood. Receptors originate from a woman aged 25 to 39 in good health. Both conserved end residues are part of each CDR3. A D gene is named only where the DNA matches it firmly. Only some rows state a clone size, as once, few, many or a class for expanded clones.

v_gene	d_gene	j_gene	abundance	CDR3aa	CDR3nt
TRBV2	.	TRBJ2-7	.	CASNHDGYEQYF	TGTGCCAGCAACCATGACGGCTACGAGCAGTACTTC
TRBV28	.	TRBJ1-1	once	CASSLYLGNPTGLF	TGTGCCAGCAGTTTATATCTGGGCAACCCGACAGGCCTCTTT
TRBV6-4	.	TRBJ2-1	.	CASSDSGGGHNEQFF	TGTGCCAGCAGTGACTCGGGAGGGGGCCACAATGAGCAGTTCTTC
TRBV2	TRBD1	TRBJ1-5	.	CARKDRVSNQPQHF	TGTGCCAGAAAAGACAGGGTAAGCAATCAGCCCCAGCATTTT
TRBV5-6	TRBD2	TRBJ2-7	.	CASSFSGTSAYEQYF	TGTGCCAGCAGCTTTTCTGGGACTAGCGCTTACGAGCAGTACTTC
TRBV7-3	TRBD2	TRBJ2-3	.	CASSFTSGRTDTQYF	TGTGCCAGCAGCTTTACTAGCGGACGCACAGATACGCAGTATTTT
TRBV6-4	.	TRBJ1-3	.	CASSDSGTSGNTIYF	TGTGCCAGCAGTGACTCAGGGACCTCTGGAAACACCATATATTTT
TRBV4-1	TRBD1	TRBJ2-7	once	CASSQPTRTGNEQYF	TGCGCCAGCAGCCAACCGACAAGGACAGGGAACGAGCAGTACTTC
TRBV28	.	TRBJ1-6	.	CASSIVYREEDTSPLHF	TGTGCCAGCAGCATCGTTTATAGGGAAGAGGATACTTCACCCCTCCACTTT
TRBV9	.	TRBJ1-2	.	CASSVGTEYGYTF	TGTGCCAGCAGCGTAGGGACGGAGTATGGCTACACCTTC
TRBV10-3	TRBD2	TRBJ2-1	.	CAIMKLAGEKNEQFF	TGTGCCATCATGAAACTAGCGGGAGAGAAAAATGAGCAGTTCTTC
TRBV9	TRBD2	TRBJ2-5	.	CASSWGGSQETQYF	TGTGCCAGCAGCTGGGGAGGGAGCCAAGAGACCCAGTACTTC
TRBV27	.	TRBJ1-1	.	CASSLRGMNTEAFF	TGTGCCAGCAGTTTGAGGGGTATGAACACTGAAGCTTTCTTT
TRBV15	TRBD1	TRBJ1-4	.	CATSRDWGGRGNEKLFF	TGTGCCACCAGCAGAGATTGGGGTGGCAGGGGGAATGAAAAACTGTTTTTT
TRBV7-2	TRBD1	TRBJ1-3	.	CASSPGQTGNTIYF	TGTGCCAGCAGCCCGGGACAGACTGGAAACACCATATATTTT
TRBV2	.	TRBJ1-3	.	CASKETATGNTIYF	TGTGCCAGCAAAGAGACAGCTACTGGAAACACCATATATTTT
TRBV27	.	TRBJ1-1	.	CASSLLGAGNTEAFF	TGTGCCAGCAGTTTACTAGGGGCAGGGAACACTGAAGCTTTCTTT
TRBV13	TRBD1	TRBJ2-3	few	CASREMGQITDTQYF	TGTGCCAGCCGTGAAATGGGACAGATCACAGATACGCAGTATTTT
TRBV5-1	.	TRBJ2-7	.	CASSLPGAYEQYF	TGCGCCAGCAGTTTACCGGGAGCCTACGAGCAGTACTTC
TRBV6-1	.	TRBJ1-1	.	CASSEDRAHPWNTEAFF	TGTGCCAGCAGTGAAGACAGGGCCCACCCGTGGAACACTGAAGCTTTCTTT
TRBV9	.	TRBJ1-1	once	CASTGRGEAFF	TGTGCCAGCACGGGACGGGGTGAAGCTTTCTTT
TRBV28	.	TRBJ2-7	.	CASMAASSYEQYF	TGTGCCAGCATGGCCGCGAGTTCCTACGAGCAGTACTTC
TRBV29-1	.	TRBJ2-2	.	CSVVQNTGELFF	TGCAGCGTTGTTCAGAACACCGGGGAGCTGTTTTTT
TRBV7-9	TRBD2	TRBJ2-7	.	CASSEPSGRLTYEQYF	TGTGCCAGCAGCGAACCTAGCGGAAGATTAACCTACGAGCAGTACTTC
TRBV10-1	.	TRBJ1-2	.	CASSDRNPNYGYTF	TGCGCCAGCAGTGACAGGAATCCTAACTATGGCTACACCTTC
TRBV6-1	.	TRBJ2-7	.	CASSELWGTVSYEQYF	TGTGCCAGCAGTGAATTATGGGGTACGGTTTCCTACGAGCAGTACTTC
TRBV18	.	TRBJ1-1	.	CASSPEGGNMNTEAFF	TGTGCCAGCTCACCAGAGGGGGGGAATATGAACACTGAAGCTTTCTTT
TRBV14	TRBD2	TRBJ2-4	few	CASSPGLAGGPRNIQYF	TGTGCCAGCAGTCCAGGACTAGCGGGAGGGCCGAGGAACATTCAGTACTTC
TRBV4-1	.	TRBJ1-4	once	CASSQLRGEKLFF	TGCGCCAGCAGCCAACTTCGAGGTGAAAAACTGTTTTTT
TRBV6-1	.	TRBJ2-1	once	CASSEGRSGYNEQFF	TGTGCCAGCAGTGAAGGGCGTTCCGGCTACAATGAGCAGTTCTTC
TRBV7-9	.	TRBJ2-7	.	CASSVSFEGAEQYF	TGTGCCAGCAGCGTCTCTTTTGAGGGTGCCGAGCAGTACTTC
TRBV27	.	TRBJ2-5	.	CASSLLGEETQYF	TGTGCCAGCAGTTTACTAGGGGAGGAGACCCAGTACTTC
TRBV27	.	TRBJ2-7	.	CASSPGQGGSEQYF	TGTGCCAGCAGTCCCGGTCAGGGTGGTTCGGAGCAGTACTTC
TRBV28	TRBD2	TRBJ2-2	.	CASSLELAGGPETGELFF	TGTGCCAGCAGTTTGGAACTAGCGGGAGGGCCGGAGACCGGGGAGCTGTTTTTT
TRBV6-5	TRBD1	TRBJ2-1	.	CASRGQGVSVF	TGTGCCAGCAGGGGACAGGGGGTTTCGGTCTTC
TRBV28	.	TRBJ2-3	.	CASGETSLNTDTQYF	TGTGCGAGCGGTGAAACTTCTTTAAACACAGATACGCAGTATTTT
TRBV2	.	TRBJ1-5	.	CASKEGLGGYNQPQHF	TGTGCCAGCAAGGAGGGACTCGGGGGCTACAATCAGCCCCAGCATTTT
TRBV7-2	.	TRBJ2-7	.	CASSLGVIEQYF	TGTGCCAGCAGCTTGGGGGTGATCGAGCAGTACTTC
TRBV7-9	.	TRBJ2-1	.	CASSPSAGEAYNEQFF	TGTGCCAGCAGCCCCTCAGCGGGTGAGGCCTACAATGAGCAGTTCTTC
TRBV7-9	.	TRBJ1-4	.	CASSFGTPKMLNEKLFF	TGTGCCAGCAGCTTCGGGACACCCAAGATGCTAAATGAAAAACTGTTTTTT
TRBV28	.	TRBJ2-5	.	CASSTYGRWGKETQYF	TGTGCCAGCAGCACCTACGGCAGGTGGGGCAAAGAGACCCAGTACTTC